This TCR beta chain was sequenced in a study of blood T cell repertoires in COVID-19. Study at large: From T cells, B-cell-depleted T cells, or PBMCs came the material, which was cDNA or gDNA.

The CDR3 has 13 residues. Germline CDR1 is SGHNT and CDR2 is YENEEA. V gave up 5 bases and J gave up 1 base, with 5 bases separating them. Original analysis: Estimates of nucleated cell counts were drawn from the amplification of reference gene primers. Here immunoSEQ multiplex PCR was the method, and the copy in TCRdb shows in-frame clones only, minus some. D and trimming were read from the DNA, whereas the V and J calls and clone size are those reported in that table. The sample shows under 300,000 clones, 88% of them seen only once. This receptor was obtained from a woman between 25 and 40 years old with acute or convalescent COVID-19. This rearrangement joins TRBV11-3 to TRBJ1-4; D perhaps matches TRBD1 (5 bases). Sequencing was carried out using peripheral blood. CDR3 in DNA: TGTGCCAGCAGCAGGGGAACTAATGAAAAACTGTTTTTT. Translated, it gives CASSRGTNEKLFF.